Presented here are 23 T cell receptor beta chains from one specimen sequenced in a study of blood T cell repertoires in COVID-19. The data were produced by immunoSEQ multiplex PCR, yet TCRdb's version contains in-frame clones alone and is incomplete. The data contain under 100,000 clones, around 87% of them singletons. Sequenced sample: peripheral blood. These receptors were collected from a human donor in a cohort sampled during active COVID-19.

The chain is built from TRBV5-5 and TRBJ1-2, with a possible D match to TRBD1 (6 bases). The V end lost 0 bases, the J end lost 2 bases, and 8 bases lay between the germline ends. Looked up from germline, CDR1 is SGHKS and CDR2 is YYEKEE (reference sequence). The CDR3 extends over 14 amino acids. The CDR3 bases are TGTGCCAGCAGCTTGGCTACAGGGAACTATGGCTACACCTTC. It encodes CASSLATGNYGYTF.

This rearrangement joins TRBV28 to TRBJ1-2; unclear D gene. V shed 1 base and J shed 13 bases, with 13 bases lying between them. Germline values: CDR1 MDHEN, CDR2 SYDVKM. The CDR3 spans 12 residues. The CDR3 sequence is CASSLYQQFSTF. The CDR3 DNA follows: TGTGCCAGCAGTTTATACCAACAGTTTAGCACCTTC.

The V gene is TRBV24-1, the J gene TRBJ2-7, with D perhaps matching TRBD1 (5 bases). Germline loops: CDR1 KGHDR, CDR2 SFDVKD. CDR3 size: 15 residues. V was pared by 3 bases and J by 0 bases, with 11 bases between. The CDR3 DNA reads as TGTGCCACCAGTGATGGGGCCACAGTCTCCTACGAGCAGTACTTC. This sequence encodes CATSDGATVSYEQYF.

The gene calls are TRBV7-9 and TRBJ1-1; D might be TRBD1 (5 bases). Trimming took off 2 bases at V and 3 bases at J, with 10 bases between the two ends. The CDR3 covers 14 residues. Germline CDR1 SEHNR, CDR2 FQNEAQ (reference sequence). This CDR3 reads CASSLRGRDTEAFF. The DNA of the CDR3 is TGTGCCAGCAGCTTAAGAGGCAGGGACACTGAAGCTTTCTTT.

The CDR3 spells CASSRVTGWNEQYF. Written as DNA, the CDR3 is TGTGCCAGCAGCAGGGTGACAGGGTGGAACGAGCAGTACTTC. The V gene is TRBV5-6, the J gene TRBJ2-7, with 7 positions matching TRBD1. This CDR3 is built from 14 residues. Per the germline V gene, CDR1 is SGHDT and CDR2 is YYEEEE. The V and J ends lost 4 bases and 5 bases, in that order; junction bases with no gene match: 9.

This clone came up once. The chain combines TRBV6-6 with TRBJ2-2; D is possibly TRBD1 (6 bases). The CDR3 is 17 amino acids. V lost 5 bases and J 3 bases, leaving 19 bases between the germline ends. Per germline, CDR1 MNHNY and CDR2 SVGAGI (reference sequence). CDR3 amino acids: CASSRQPQGPDTGELFF. The CDR3 coding sequence is TGTGCCAGCAGTCGACAACCACAGGGCCCGGACACCGGGGAGCTGTTTTTT.

The CDR3 is CASSLNSRPGTEAFF. The CDR3 DNA reads as TGTGCCAGCAGCCTGAACAGTAGACCGGGGACTGAAGCTTTCTTT. The chain is built from TRBV7-2 and TRBJ1-1; D is uncertain. The CDR3 has 15 amino acids. The ends were cut back, 5 bases at V and 5 bases at J, with 18 bases in the middle. Germline V gives CDR1 SGHTA, CDR2 FQGNSA.

The chain combines TRBV19 with TRBJ1-2; tentative D call: TRBD1 (5 bases). CDR1 is LNHDA and CDR2 is SQIVND in the germline V gene (reference sequence). Trimming took 6 bases from V and 6 from J, leaving 14 bases between them. This CDR3 is built from 13 residues. The DNA of the CDR3 is TGTGCCAGTAGGCGGGACCTATTGGATGGCTACACCTTC. It encodes CASRRDLLDGYTF.

The chain uses TRBV2 and TRBJ1-3; D may be TRBD1 (6 bases). The CDR3 is 16 residues long. With 8 bases removed from V and 0 bases from J, the gap between germline ends came to 17 bases. Germline loops: CDR1 SNHLY, CDR2 FYNNEI. This CDR3 is CASLKGGHISGNTIYF. The DNA of the CDR3 is TGTGCCAGCTTGAAAGGGGGACATATCTCTGGAAACACCATATATTTT.

The chain carries TRBV4-3 and TRBJ1-1; D call uncertain. The CDR3 totals 15 residues. The germline V and J ends were trimmed by 0 bases and 6 bases, with 14 bases remaining between them. Germline loops: CDR1 LGHNA, CDR2 YSLEER. The CDR3 nucleotides are TGCGCCAGCAGCCAAGATGTGGCCACGCGGTCTGAAGCTTTCTTT. Residues: CASSQDVATRSEAFF.

V gene TRBV9 combines with J gene TRBJ2-3; TRBD1 matches 9 bases. The V and J ends lost 3 bases and 2 bases, in that order; junction bases with no gene match: 4. Germline V lookup: CDR1 SGDLS, CDR2 YYNGEE. This CDR3 spans 15 amino acids. The CDR3 region is CASSDRQGVTDTQYF. CDR3 bases: TGTGCCAGCAGCGACCGACAGGGGGTCACAGATACGCAGTATTTT.

The chain is built from TRBV6-6 and TRBJ2-3; the D is unclear. In germline, CDR1 is MNHNY, CDR2 SVGAGI (reference sequence). CDR3 size: 13 residues. V lost 7 bases and J 1 base, leaving 9 bases between the germline ends. The CDR3 reads CASTPRRTDTQYF. CDR3 nucleotides: TGTGCCAGCACCCCGAGGCGCACAGATACGCAGTATTTT.

This chain links TRBV7-8 with TRBJ2-7; the D is unclear. Germline loops: CDR1 SGHVS, CDR2 FQNEAQ. V was shortened by 4 bases and J by 6 bases, with 22 bases between the two germline ends. This CDR3 comprises 16 residues. The CDR3 is CASSSGHETSFREQYF. In nucleotides, the CDR3 is TGTGCCAGCAGCTCGGGTCATGAAACTTCATTCCGCGAGCAGTACTTC.

This chain links TRBV10-3 with TRBJ2-7; weak D call: TRBD2 (7 bases). There are 15 residues in the CDR3. V shed 0 bases and J shed 3 bases, with 12 bases lying between them. Germline loops: CDR1 ENHRY, CDR2 SYGVKD. CDR3 residues: CAISESGGGHYEQYF. The CDR3 bases are TGTGCCATCAGTGAGTCGGGGGGGGGACACTACGAGCAGTACTTC.

The V call is TRBV5-8, the J call TRBJ1-1; the D is unclear. The CDR3 is made up of 11 amino acids. The germline gives CDR1 SGHTS, CDR2 YDEGEE. Between the trimmed V and J ends, which lost 4 bases and 8 bases, there was a span of 9 bases. This CDR3 reads CASSAVTEAFF. The CDR3 region has the DNA TGTGCCAGCAGCGCGGTAACAGAAGCTTTCTTT.

The CDR3 DNA sequence: TGCGCCAGCAGCCCCGGGACTAGCGGGGGAGCGGAGACCCAGTACTTC. This sequence encodes CASSPGTSGGAETQYF. This chain connects TRBV5-1 to TRBJ2-5; 14 bases align to TRBD2. The junction had 7 bases not matched to a gene; V was cut back by 4 bases and J by 5 bases. CDR1 is SGHRS and CDR2 is YFSETQ in the germline V gene. The length of the CDR3 is 16 residues.

There are a few counts of this clone. The V and J genes are TRBV12-5 and TRBJ2-7; TRBD1 matches at 12 bases. The V and J ends lost 6 bases and 7 bases, in that order; junction bases with no gene match: 7. Germline V gives CDR1 LGHNT, CDR2 FRNRAP. The CDR3 has 14 amino acids. The CDR3 reads CASGPGQGAQEQYF. The CDR3 DNA reads TGTGCTAGTGGACCGGGACAGGGGGCTCAGGAGCAGTACTTC.

This clone turned up a few times. The chain has TRBV11-2 and TRBJ2-7; possibly TRBD2 for D (5 bases). V lost 5 bases to trimming and J lost 1 base, with 15 bases between them. The CDR3 has 15 residues. Germline V lookup: CDR1 SGHAT, CDR2 FQNNGV. The CDR3, as DNA: TGTGCCAGCAGCCCACTAGTCACTTCATCCTACGAGCAGTACTTC. Translation: CASSPLVTSSYEQYF.

This clone is a singleton in its sample. The chain recombines TRBV7-2 with TRBJ1-2; 10 positions match TRBD1. The V gene's germline CDR1 is SGHTA and CDR2 FQGNSA. There are 14 residues in the CDR3. With 8 bases clipped from V and 6 bases from J, the junction kept 9 bases outside the gene matches. CDR3 DNA sequence: TGTGCCAGCCGTACCACCGGGACAGGGGATGGCTACACCTTC. Translation: CASRTTGTGDGYTF.

The chain links TRBV3-1 (or the pseudogene TRBV3-2) to TRBJ1-4; 8 nucleotides line up with TRBD1. After removal of 4 bases from V and 8 bases from J, the junction contained 6 bases not matched to a gene. The V gene's germline CDR1 is LGHDT and CDR2 YNNKEL (reference sequence). This CDR3 is built from 14 residues. CDR3 nucleotide sequence: TGTGCCAGCAGCCTCTCAGGGGGCGACGAAAAACTGTTTTTT. It codes for CASSLSGGDEKLFF.

The chain employs TRBV10-3 and TRBJ1-2; no reliable D call. Per germline, CDR1 ENHRY and CDR2 SYGVKD. Trimming took 2 bases from V and 5 from J, leaving 12 bases between them. This CDR3 contains 14 residues. The CDR3 region has the DNA TGTGCCATCAGTGAGACAGTAGATTATTATGGCTACACCTTC. The encoded protein is CAISETVDYYGYTF.

The chain joins TRBV9 to TRBJ1-1; D uncertain. V was trimmed by 7 bases and J by 2 bases, leaving 15 bases between them. CDR1 and CDR2 from the germline V gene are SGDLS and YYNGEE. The CDR3 totals 14 residues. The CDR3 spells CASSDNGENTEAFF. Here the CDR3 DNA reads TGTGCCAGCTCCGATAATGGAGAAAACACTGAAGCTTTCTTT. The variable domain in full, completed from reference TRBV9 and TRBJ1-1, reads DSGVTQTPKHLITATGQRVTLRCSPRSGDLSVYWYQQSLDQGLQFLIQYYNGEERAKGNILERFSAQQFPDLHSELNLSSLELGDSALYFCASSDNGENTEAFFGQGTRLTVV.

This chain links TRBV7-2 with TRBJ1-5, with D perhaps TRBD1 (6 bases). The V gene's germline CDR1 is SGHTA and CDR2 FQGNSA. This CDR3 has 14 residues. Trimming removed 1 base from V and 6 bases from J, with 10 bases in between. The CDR3 region is CASSLDRAGQPQHF. The CDR3 bases are TGTGCCAGCAGCTTAGACAGGGCCGGTCAGCCCCAGCATTTT.